These 14 T cell receptor beta chains were all obtained from the same sample, sequenced in a study of shared clonotypes between healthy human individuals. Profiled with immunoSEQ multiplex PCR; TCRdb holds only in-frame clones, not every one. This table holds around 2.3 million clones, approximately 96% found once. The material sequenced was naive CD4+ T cells sorted from blood. Subset meaning: CD45RA+ positively selected. Receptors originate from a man younger than 30 in good health.

Note on this clone: This CDR3 is also generated by other DNA sequences in the sample. This rearrangement joins TRBV18 to TRBJ2-5; D gene ambiguous. With 3 bases removed from V and 1 base from J, the gap between germline ends came to 3 bases. The CDR3 is 12 amino acids. Germline V gene lookup returns CDR1 KGHSH and CDR2 LQKENI. The CDR3 protein is CASSPLQETQYF. Here the CDR3 DNA reads TGTGCCAGCTCACCGCTCCAAGAGACCCAGTACTTC.

This chain joins TRBV7-2 and TRBJ2-3, with 9 bases aligning to TRBD2. Germline values: CDR1 SGHTA, CDR2 FQGNSA. The CDR3 sequence is 14 residues long. After removal of 7 bases from V and 4 bases from J, the junction contained 6 bases not matched to a gene. The CDR3 loop is CASKARGGSDTQYF. As DNA, the CDR3 is TGTGCCAGCAAAGCGCGGGGGGGCTCAGATACGCAGTATTTT.

As regards this clone: This same CDR3 is encoded by further DNA sequences in the sample. The rearrangement links TRBV5-1 to TRBJ2-5; no firm D call. V was shortened by 2 bases and J by 1 base, with 3 bases between the two germline ends. Germline V gives CDR1 SGHRS, CDR2 YFSETQ. There are 12 residues in the CDR3. CDR3 nucleotides: TGCGCCAGCAGCTTAAGCCAAGAGACCCAGTACTTC. It translates to CASSLSQETQYF.

This clone was detected once. This rearrangement joins TRBV10-2 to TRBJ2-2, with 11 nucleotides matching TRBD2. Trimming at V came to 7 bases and at J to 4 bases, leaving 8 bases not matched to a gene. The germline V gene encodes CDR1 WSHSY and CDR2 SAAADI. The CDR3 runs 16 residues. The CDR3 nucleotides read TGCGCCAGCAAACTAGCGGGAGCCGCGAGCACCGGGGAGCTGTTTTTT. Its translation is CASKLAGAASTGELFF.

V is TRBV19 and J is TRBJ2-2, with a tentative D call TRBD1 (6 bases). The CDR3 is 15 amino acids. Germline-derived CDR1 and CDR2 are LNHDA and SQIVND (reference sequence). Trimming pared 3 bases from V and 6 bases from J, leaving 14 bases between. The CDR3 loop is CASSIGSRGAGELFF. CDR3 sequence (DNA): TGTGCCAGTAGTATCGGGTCCAGGGGAGCCGGGGAGCTGTTTTTT.

The rearrangement uses TRBV14 and TRBJ2-1, with a possible D match to TRBD1 (6 bases). Germline V gene sequence: CDR1 SGHDN, CDR2 FVKESK. The CDR3 spans 16 residues. Trimming removed 2 bases at V and 8 bases at J, with 19 bases between. The CDR3, as DNA: TGTGCCAGCAGCCAAACGACAGGCCCCCCGGGCGATGAGCAGTTCTTC. Its translation is CASSQTTGPPGDEQFF.

A remark on this clone: The sample carries other DNA sequences with the same CDR3. This sequence joins TRBV6-5 and TRBJ2-7; TRBD1 aligns across 9 bases. Germline loops: CDR1 MNHEY, CDR2 SVGAGI. The CDR3 covers 12 residues. V was clipped by 6 bases and J by 5 bases; unmatched bases: 2. As DNA, the CDR3 is TGTGCCAGCAGCCGGGACAGGGACGAGCAGTACTTC. It codes for CASSRDRDEQYF.

Only one count was recorded for this clone. Other DNA sequences in the sample encode the same CDR3. The J gene is TRBJ1-5, the V gene TRBV7-2; D ambiguous. Germline V gives CDR1 SGHTA, CDR2 FQGNSA. Trimming removed 5 bases at V and 3 bases at J, with 8 bases between. The CDR3 is made up of 13 amino acids. For the CDR3, the DNA is TGTGCCAGCAGCCTTACTTCCAATCAGCCCCAGCATTTT. Translated: CASSLTSNQPQHF.

This rearrangement joins TRBV11-1 to TRBJ2-5; no firm D call. Near its end, the DNA agrees better with TRBJ2-7, so the J call may be wrong. The CDR3 is made up of 11 amino acids. The germline V gene encodes CDR1 SGHAT and CDR2 FQDESV (reference sequence). CDR3 DNA sequence: TGTGCCAGCAGCGCAAGTTACGAGCAGTACTTC. It is translated as CASSASYEQYF.

The rearrangement uses TRBV7-8 and TRBJ2-1, with 7 bases fitting TRBD2. The length of the CDR3 is 15 residues. CDR1 SGHVS and CDR2 FQNEAQ come from the germline V gene. V lost 7 bases to trimming and J lost 8 bases; unmatched junction nucleotides: 14. CDR3 nucleotides: TGTGCCAGCACCCTCCGAGATGAGGGAGGGGATGAGCAGTTCTTC. Its translation: CASTLRDEGGDEQFF.

This rearrangement joins TRBV9 to TRBJ1-6; the match to TRBD1 covers 9 bases. J gave up 6 bases and V 4 bases, and 8 bases lay outside the gene matches. CDR3 length: 16 amino acids. Per germline, CDR1 SGDLS and CDR2 YYNGEE. The CDR3 sequence: CASSPTPGQGNSPLHF. The CDR3 DNA reads as TGTGCCAGCAGCCCCACCCCGGGACAGGGTAATTCACCCCTCCACTTT.

The chain carries TRBV25-1 and TRBJ2-7; 8 bases are a match to TRBD1. This CDR3 comprises 15 residues. V trimming: 5 bases; J trimming: 2 bases; junction bases outside the gene matches: 8. Germline V CDR1 and CDR2: MGHDK, SYGVNS. The CDR3 sequence: CASSTGTGATYEQYF. CDR3 nucleotide sequence: TGTGCCAGCAGTACCGGGACAGGAGCAACCTACGAGCAGTACTTC.

The rearrangement links TRBV5-1 to TRBJ2-6; 10 bases fit TRBD2. V dropped 2 bases and J dropped 0; count of bases not matched to a gene: 5. The CDR3 runs 18 residues. Germline V gene lookup returns CDR1 SGHRS and CDR2 YFSETQ. The DNA of the CDR3 is TGCGCCAGCAGCTTTCTAGCGGGGGTCCTCTCTGGGGCCAACGTCCTGACTTTC. It encodes CASSFLAGVLSGANVLTF.

The chain's CDR3 is CASGLVILGGPLNNSPLHF. Here the CDR3 DNA reads TGTGCTAGTGGTTTGGTCATCTTAGGGGGCCCCTTAAATAATTCACCCCTCCACTTT. The rearrangement links TRBV12-5 to TRBJ1-6; TRBD1 agrees at 7 bases. The V segment lost 0 bases and the J segment 5 bases; nucleotides outside the gene matches: 13. Germline V gene sequence: CDR1 LGHNT, CDR2 FRNRAP. The CDR3 has 19 residues. The variable domain in full, with the rest retrieved from reference TRBV12-5 and TRBJ1-6, is DARVTQTPRHKVTEMGQEVTMRCQPILGHNTVFWYRQTMMQGLELLAYFRNRAPLDDSGMPKDRFSAEMPDATLATLKIQPSEPRDSAVYFCASGLVILGGPLNNSPLHFGNGTRLTVT.